What follows describes a single T cell receptor beta chain. No antigen is known for it. These data are taken from a study of blood T cells in healthy people across ages. Study-wide findings and caveats: Older individuals had lower TCR beta diversity per million T cells (the decline was roughly linear). Diversity was estimated from one million T cells, and these estimates were considered underestimates.

The authors ran a second PCR of roughly 6 to 11 cycles using a sample-barcoded 5' primer and a J-beta primer mix. TCRdb recomputed calls from the 5' RACE reads with MiXCR, one row per CDR3 protein. The sample gives approximately 780,000 distinct CDR3 sequences, more than 25% of which show up once; about 3% is in the top ten. The sample was also reused in another study, on T cells of mothers and their children. From that second work: Donation involved a few healthy Caucasian mothers and the six children that they had.

The clonotype comes from a boy aged 5-17 years in good health. Source material: blood.

The CDR3 sequence: CASSPLGQGTVEAFF. In nucleotides, the CDR3 is TGTGCCAGCAGCCCTCTGGGACAGGGGACGGTTGAAGCTTTCTTT. The chain employs TRBV7-9 and TRBJ1-1; 10 bases line up with TRBD1. Germline lookup yields CDR1 SEHNR and CDR2 FQNEAQ (reference sequence). The CDR3 is made up of 15 amino acids. V lost 5 bases and J lost 7; bases outside the gene matches: 10.